The TCR beta chain under discussion was sequenced for a study of cytomegalovirus exposure and HLA in healthy donors. At the level of the study: Membership in the Caucasian-associated ancestry cluster was found for around 81% of around 380 genotyped donors.

Donors were ostensibly healthy at sampling, although undocumented immune exposures were probable. This CDR3 contains 18 residues. Germline lookup yields CDR1 LNHDA and CDR2 SQIVND (reference sequence). The junction had 8 bases not matched to a gene; V was cut back by 4 bases and J by 3 bases. About this clone itself: Antigen: not known.

The primer mix had 60 Vbeta and 13 Jbeta primers. Produced via immunoSEQ multiplex PCR; TCRdb's table is partial and in-frame only. The data show approximately 110,000 clones, around 15% seen once. Study-wide findings and caveats: A list of 164 TCR beta chains associated with cytomegalovirus was given. In a later analysis, a genetic analysis reported fewer productive-TCR N-insertions in an Asian-associated ancestry cluster than the cohort average.

The sample consisted of PBMCs. This TCR came from a female donor in good health and CMV-seronegative. The genes are TRBV19 and TRBJ2-1; the match to TRBD2 covers 14 bases. The CDR3 spells CASSTPLGLAGVYNEQFF. In nucleotides, the CDR3 is TGTGCCAGTAGTACCCCCCTGGGACTAGCGGGGGTCTACAATGAGCAGTTCTTC.